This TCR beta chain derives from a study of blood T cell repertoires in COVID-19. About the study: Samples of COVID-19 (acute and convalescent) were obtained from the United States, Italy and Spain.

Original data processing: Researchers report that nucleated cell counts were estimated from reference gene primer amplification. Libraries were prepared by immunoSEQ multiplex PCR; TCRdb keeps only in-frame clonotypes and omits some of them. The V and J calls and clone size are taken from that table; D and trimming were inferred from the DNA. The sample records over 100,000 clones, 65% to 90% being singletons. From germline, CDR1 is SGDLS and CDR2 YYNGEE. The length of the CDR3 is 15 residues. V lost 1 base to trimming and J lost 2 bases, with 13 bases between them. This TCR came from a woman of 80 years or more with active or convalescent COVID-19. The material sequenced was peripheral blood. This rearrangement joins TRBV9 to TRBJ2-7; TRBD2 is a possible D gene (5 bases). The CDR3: CASSVRAEKPYEQYF. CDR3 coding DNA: TGTGCCAGCAGCGTACGAGCGGAAAAGCCCTACGAGCAGTACTTC.